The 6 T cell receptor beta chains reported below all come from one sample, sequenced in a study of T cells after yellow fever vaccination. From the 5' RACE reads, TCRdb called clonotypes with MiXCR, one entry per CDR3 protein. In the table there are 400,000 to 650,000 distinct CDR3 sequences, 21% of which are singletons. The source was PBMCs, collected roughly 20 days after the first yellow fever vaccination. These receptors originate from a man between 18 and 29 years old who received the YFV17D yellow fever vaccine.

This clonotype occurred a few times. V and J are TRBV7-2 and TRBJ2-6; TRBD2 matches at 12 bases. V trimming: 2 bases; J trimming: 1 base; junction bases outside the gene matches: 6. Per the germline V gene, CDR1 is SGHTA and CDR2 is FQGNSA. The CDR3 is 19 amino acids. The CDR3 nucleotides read TGTGCCAGCAGCTTACGCCTAGCGGGGGGGCTTTCTGGGGCCAACGTCCTGACTTTC. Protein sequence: CASSLRLAGGLSGANVLTF. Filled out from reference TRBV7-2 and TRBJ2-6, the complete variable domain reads GAGVSQSPSNKVTEKGKDVELRCDPISGHTALYWYRQSLGQGLEFLIYFQGNSAPDKSGLPSDRFSAERTGGSVSTLTIQRTQQEDSAVYLCASSLRLAGGLSGANVLTFGAGSRLTVL.

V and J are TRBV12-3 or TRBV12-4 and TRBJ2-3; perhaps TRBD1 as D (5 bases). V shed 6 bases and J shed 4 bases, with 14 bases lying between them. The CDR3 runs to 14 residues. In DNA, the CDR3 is TGTGCCAGCAGATCCAGGGATTTTTCAGATACGCAGTATTTT. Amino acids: CASRSRDFSDTQYF.

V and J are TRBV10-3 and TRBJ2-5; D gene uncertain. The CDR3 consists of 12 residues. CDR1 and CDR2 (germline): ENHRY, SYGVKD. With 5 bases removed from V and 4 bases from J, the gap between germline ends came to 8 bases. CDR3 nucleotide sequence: TGTGCCATCAGTAAGACCGGAGAGACCCAGTACTTC. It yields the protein CAISKTGETQYF.

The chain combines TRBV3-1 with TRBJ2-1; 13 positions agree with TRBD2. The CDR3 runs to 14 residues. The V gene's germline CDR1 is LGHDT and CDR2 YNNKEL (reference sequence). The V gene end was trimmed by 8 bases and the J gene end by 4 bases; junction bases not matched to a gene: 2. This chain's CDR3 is CASQLAGGYNEQFF. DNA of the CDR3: TGTGCCAGCCAACTAGCGGGGGGGTACAATGAGCAGTTCTTC.

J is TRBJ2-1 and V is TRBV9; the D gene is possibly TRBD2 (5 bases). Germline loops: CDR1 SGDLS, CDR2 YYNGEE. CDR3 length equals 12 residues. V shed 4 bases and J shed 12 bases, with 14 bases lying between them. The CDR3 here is CASSPLGRGQFF. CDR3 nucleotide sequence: TGTGCCAGCAGCCCTCTGGGGAGAGGGCAGTTCTTC.

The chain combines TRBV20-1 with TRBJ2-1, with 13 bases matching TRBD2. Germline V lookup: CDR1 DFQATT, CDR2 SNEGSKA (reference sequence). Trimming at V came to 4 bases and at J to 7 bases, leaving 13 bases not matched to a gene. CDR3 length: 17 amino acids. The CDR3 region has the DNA TGCAGTGCTACTCACAGGCCGGGACTAGCGGGGCTGAATGAGCAGTTCTTC. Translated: CSATHRPGLAGLNEQFF.